This passage covers 21 T cell receptor beta chains from one sample sequenced in a study of PD-L1 blockade in urothelial cancer (dated by TCRdb to 2016 to 2017). Library construction relied on the immunoSEQ multiplex PCR assay. The immuneACCESS repertoire file appears here via TCRdb, limited to in-frame rearrangements. These files lack a portion of the clones; in checked studies, under half of the deficit traces to unresolved V genes, and the cause of the others is not known. This sample has about 40,000 clones in its table, and about four fifths of those were observed once. The ten largest account for roughly a sixth of the sample. This sample comprised PBMCs, obtained around atezolizumab (anti-PD-L1) treatment. The receptors were sampled from a man between 60 and 70 years old with urothelial cancer.

This clone was counted once. The chain recombines TRBV29-1 with TRBJ2-7, with 7 positions matching TRBD1. The CDR3 runs 12 residues. Germline V gives CDR1 SQVTM, CDR2 ANQGSEA. Trimming removed 4 bases from V and 5 bases from J; junction bases left unmatched: 5. The CDR3 sequence is CSVALTGNEQYF. CDR3 DNA: TGCAGCGTTGCCCTGACAGGGAACGAGCAGTACTTC.

The chain uses TRBV5-1 and TRBJ2-7; TRBD2 is a possible D gene (7 bases). The germline CDR1 and CDR2 sequences are SGHRS and YFSETQ. Trimming took 4 bases from V and 2 from J, leaving 19 bases between them. CDR3 length equals 16 residues. The CDR3 protein is CASSPLGGGAAYEQYF. The CDR3 DNA reads as TGCGCCAGCAGCCCACTCGGAGGGGGGGCTGCCTACGAGCAGTACTTC.

The rearrangement uses TRBV4-1 and TRBJ2-1; 10 bases map to TRBD2. Unmatched junction bases numbered 5, after V lost 0 bases and J lost 6 bases. The CDR3 length is 16 residues. Germline CDR1 and CDR2: MGHRA and YSYEKL. CDR3 nucleotide sequence: TGCGCCAGCAGCCAAGAGCAGCGGGGGGGCACCAATGAGCAGTTCTTC. The encoded protein is CASSQEQRGGTNEQFF.

The chain recombines TRBV7-9 with TRBJ1-2; no definite D call. The CDR3 totals 13 residues. CDR1 and CDR2 from the germline V gene are SEHNR and FQNEAQ (reference sequence). Trimming took 5 bases from V and 0 from J, leaving 7 bases between them. The chain's CDR3 is CASSPAANYGYTF. The CDR3 bases are TGTGCCAGCAGCCCGGCGGCTAACTATGGCTACACCTTC.

The chain recombines TRBV28 with TRBJ1-5; no clear D. The V end lost 6 bases, the J end lost 5 bases, and 11 bases lay between the germline ends. Germline lookup yields CDR1 MDHEN and CDR2 SYDVKM. The CDR3 has 13 amino acids. CDR3 sequence reads: CASSPLGYQPQHF. CDR3 DNA: TGTGCCAGCAGCCCTTTGGGCTATCAGCCCCAGCATTTT.

The chain's CDR3 is CASSPDREVGEQYF. In DNA, the CDR3 is TGCGCCAGCAGCCCGGACAGGGAGGTGGGGGAGCAGTACTTC. J is TRBJ2-7 and V is TRBV5-1; TRBD1 matches 8 bases. This CDR3 spans 14 amino acids. After removal of 4 bases from V and 7 bases from J, the junction contained 10 bases not matched to a gene. Germline values: CDR1 SGHRS, CDR2 YFSETQ.

This chain uses TRBV10-3 with TRBJ2-7, with 9 positions matching TRBD1. This CDR3 is built from 14 residues. J gave up 6 bases and V 6 bases, and 9 bases lay outside the gene matches. Germline CDR1 reads ENHRY; CDR2 reads SYGVKD. The CDR3 coding sequence is TGTGCCATCAGGGGGGACAGGGAATCCCTCGAGCAGTACTTC. It specifies CAIRGDRESLEQYF.

This clone was recorded only once. The chain is built from TRBV9 and TRBJ1-1; D is perhaps TRBD1 (6 bases). V lost 4 bases, J lost 4 bases, and 26 bases lay in between. Germline V gene sequence: CDR1 SGDLS, CDR2 YYNGEE. This CDR3 region has 18 residues. The CDR3 protein is CASSPLGFGGRAATEAFF. DNA for the CDR3: TGTGCCAGCAGCCCTCTCGGGTTTGGGGGCAGGGCAGCCACTGAAGCTTTCTTT. The entire variable domain, with the rest obtained from reference TRBV9 and TRBJ1-1, is as follows: DSGVTQTPKHLITATGQRVTLRCSPRSGDLSVYWYQQSLDQGLQFLIQYYNGEERAKGNILERFSAQQFPDLHSELNLSSLELGDSALYFCASSPLGFGGRAATEAFFGQGTRLTVV.

The chain is built from TRBV28 and TRBJ1-5; 7 nucleotides align to TRBD1. There are 16 residues in the CDR3. Germline trimming cut 5 bases from V and 2 bases from J; bases unmatched to any gene: 9. The germline gives CDR1 MDHEN, CDR2 SYDVKM. The CDR3 DNA sequence: TGTGCCAGCAGTACTAAGACAGGGTTTGGCAATCAGCCCCAGCATTTT. It is translated as CASSTKTGFGNQPQHF. The full variable domain, completed using reference TRBV28 and TRBJ1-5, is DVKVTQSSRYLVKRTGEKVFLECVQDMDHENMFWYRQDPGLGLRLIYFSYDVKMKEKGDIPEGYSVSREKKERFSLILESASTNQTSMYLCASSTKTGFGNQPQHFGDGTRLSIL.

The J gene is TRBJ2-7, the V gene TRBV19; 9 bases align to TRBD1. Germline loops: CDR1 LNHDA, CDR2 SQIVND (reference sequence). The CDR3 covers 15 residues. The V segment lost 5 bases and the J segment 1 base; nucleotides outside the gene matches: 6. CDR3 nucleotides: TGTGCCAGTAGTTTCTCCGGGACAGGGTCCTACGAGCAGTACTTC. It translates to CASSFSGTGSYEQYF.

The chain recombines TRBV28 with TRBJ2-3; D possibly uses TRBD1 or TRBD2 (6 bases each). The CDR3 loop spans 11 amino acids. CDR1 and CDR2 from the germline V gene are MDHEN and SYDVKM. V was cut by 10 bases and J by 5 bases, with 10 bases left in between. This chain's CDR3 is CATRGGDTQYF. The CDR3 nucleotides are TGTGCCACCAGGGGAGGAGATACGCAGTATTTT.

The rearrangement uses TRBV5-1 and TRBJ2-1; 14 nucleotides line up with TRBD2. Germline CDR1 and CDR2: SGHRS and YFSETQ. The CDR3 consists of 15 residues. The J segment lost 10 bases and the V segment lost 4 bases, leaving 7 bases of the junction unmatched. The CDR3 protein is CASSPGLAGATEQFF. CDR3 in DNA: TGCGCCAGCAGCCCGGGACTAGCGGGAGCGACGGAGCAGTTCTTC.

This chain links TRBV19 with TRBJ2-3; 11 bases are a match to TRBD2. The V segment lost 5 bases and the J segment 5 bases; nucleotides outside the gene matches: 9. The CDR3 consists of 16 residues. Looked up from germline, CDR1 is LNHDA and CDR2 is SQIVND (reference sequence). Here the CDR3 DNA reads TGTGCCAGTAGTTTCATTAGCGGGGGGGCCGGAGATACGCAGTATTTT. The encoded protein is CASSFISGGAGDTQYF. The full variable domain, rest sourced from reference TRBV19 and TRBJ2-3, is DGGITQSPKYLFRKEGQNVTLSCEQNLNHDAMYWYRQDPGQGLRLIYYSQIVNDFQKGDIAEGYSVSREKKESFPLTVTSAQKNPTAFYLCASSFISGGAGDTQYFGPGTRLTVL.

The chain joins TRBV15 to TRBJ1-1, with 7 nucleotides matching TRBD1. The CDR3 covers 12 residues. In germline, CDR1 is LNHNV, CDR2 YYDKDF (reference sequence). Losses at the gene ends were 8 bases for V and 5 bases for J; bases not matched to a gene: 5. The CDR3 region is CATGQARTEAFF. The CDR3 DNA follows: TGTGCCACCGGACAGGCCCGGACTGAAGCTTTCTTT.

V gene TRBV18 combines with J gene TRBJ2-7; 9 positions agree with TRBD1. Germline V lookup: CDR1 KGHSH, CDR2 LQKENI. The ends lost 3 bases at V and 6 bases at J; junction bases unmatched: 3. The CDR3 consists of 13 residues. The CDR3 DNA sequence: TGTGCCAGCTCACCCCGACAGGGGGGCGAGCAGTACTTC. Its protein is CASSPRQGGEQYF.

The rearrangement links TRBV2 to TRBJ2-5; 8 positions agree with TRBD2. CDR1 SNHLY and CDR2 FYNNEI come from the germline V gene. Trimming at V came to 7 bases and at J to 3 bases, leaving 7 bases not matched to a gene. The CDR3 length is 14 residues. The CDR3 sequence: CASNWGSGKETQYF. DNA for the CDR3: TGTGCCAGCAACTGGGGTAGCGGGAAAGAGACCCAGTACTTC.

This clone was observed a handful of times. The rearrangement joins TRBV27 to TRBJ2-7; D is unresolved. V lost 7 bases and J 6 bases, leaving 10 bases between the germline ends. Germline-derived CDR1 and CDR2 are MNHEY and SMNVEV (reference sequence). The CDR3 sequence is 11 residues long. CDR3 bases: TGTGCCAGCACCCGATGCAGCGAGCAGTACTTC. Translated: CASTRCSEQYF.

Here the CDR3 reads CASALPTGAVSTQYF. The CDR3 DNA follows: TGTGCCAGCGCGTTGCCAACAGGGGCCGTATCTACGCAGTATTTT. This sequence joins TRBV11-2 and TRBJ2-3; 7 nucleotides match TRBD1. J lost 8 bases, V lost 8 bases, and 16 bases had no gene match. From germline, CDR1 is SGHAT and CDR2 FQNNGV. The CDR3 totals 15 residues.

The chain carries TRBV29-1 and TRBJ2-3, with D unresolved. The CDR3 is 13 residues long. V was pared by 6 bases and J by 0 bases, with 10 bases between. Germline V lookup: CDR1 SQVTM, CDR2 ANQGSEA. The CDR3, as DNA: TGCAGCGTCGTTCGGTCGAGCACAGATACGCAGTATTTT. It translates to CSVVRSSTDTQYF.

This rearrangement joins TRBV28 to TRBJ1-6; TRBD1 matches 7 bases. The junction had 8 bases not matched to a gene; V was cut back by 5 bases and J by 7 bases. The CDR3 is 15 residues long. Germline V CDR1 and CDR2: MDHEN, SYDVKM. CDR3 in DNA: TGTGCCAGCAGTCCCACGACAGGGCCAAATTCACCCCTCCACTTT. It translates to CASSPTTGPNSPLHF.

The genes are TRBV10-1 and TRBJ2-2; 7 bases are a match to TRBD1. The CDR3 has 14 amino acids. Germline assignment: CDR1 WNHNN and CDR2 SYGVQD (reference sequence). The junction had 7 bases not matched to a gene; V was cut back by 9 bases and J by 3 bases. CDR3 in amino acids: CASSGQRYTGELFF. The CDR3, as DNA: TGCGCCAGTTCGGGACAGAGATACACCGGGGAGCTGTTTTTT.